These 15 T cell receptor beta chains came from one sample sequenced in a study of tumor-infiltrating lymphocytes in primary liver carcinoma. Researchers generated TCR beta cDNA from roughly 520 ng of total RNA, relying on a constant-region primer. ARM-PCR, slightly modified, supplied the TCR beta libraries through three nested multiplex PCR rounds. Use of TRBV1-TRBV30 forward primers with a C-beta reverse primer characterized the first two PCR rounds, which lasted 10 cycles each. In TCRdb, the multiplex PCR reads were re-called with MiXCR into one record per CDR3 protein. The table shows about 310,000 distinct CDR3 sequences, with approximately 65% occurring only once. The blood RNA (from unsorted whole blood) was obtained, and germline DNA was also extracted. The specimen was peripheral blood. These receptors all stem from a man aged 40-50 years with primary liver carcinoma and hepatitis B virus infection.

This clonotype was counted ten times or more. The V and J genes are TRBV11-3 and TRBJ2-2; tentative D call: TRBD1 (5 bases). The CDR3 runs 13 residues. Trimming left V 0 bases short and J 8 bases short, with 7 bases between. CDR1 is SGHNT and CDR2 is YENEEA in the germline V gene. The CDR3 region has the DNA TGTGCCAGCAGCTTAGATTGGACAGGGGAGCTGTTTTTT. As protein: CASSLDWTGELFF. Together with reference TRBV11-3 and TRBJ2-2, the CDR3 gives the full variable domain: EAGVVQSPRYKIIEKKQPVAFWCNPISGHNTLYWYLQNLGQGPELLIRYENEEAVDDSQLPKDRFSAERLKGVDSTLKIQPAELGDSAVYLCASSLDWTGELFFGEGSRLTVL.

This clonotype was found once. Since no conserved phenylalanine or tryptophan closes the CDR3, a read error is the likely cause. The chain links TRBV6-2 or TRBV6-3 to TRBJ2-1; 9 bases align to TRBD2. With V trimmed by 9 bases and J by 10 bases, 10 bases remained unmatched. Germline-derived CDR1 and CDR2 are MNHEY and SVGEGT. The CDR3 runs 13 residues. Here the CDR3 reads CASTDNAGGEQFL. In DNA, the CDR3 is TGTGCCAGTACCGATAACGCGGGAGGGGAGCAGTTCTTA.

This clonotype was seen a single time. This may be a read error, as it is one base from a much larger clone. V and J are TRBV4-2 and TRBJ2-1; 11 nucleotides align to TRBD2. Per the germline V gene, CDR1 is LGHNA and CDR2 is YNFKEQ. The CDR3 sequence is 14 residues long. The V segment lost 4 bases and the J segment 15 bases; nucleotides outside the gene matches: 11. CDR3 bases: TGTGCCAGCAGCCGAGAAGCTAGCGGGAGGTGGGTGTTCTTC. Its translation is CASSREASGRWVFF.

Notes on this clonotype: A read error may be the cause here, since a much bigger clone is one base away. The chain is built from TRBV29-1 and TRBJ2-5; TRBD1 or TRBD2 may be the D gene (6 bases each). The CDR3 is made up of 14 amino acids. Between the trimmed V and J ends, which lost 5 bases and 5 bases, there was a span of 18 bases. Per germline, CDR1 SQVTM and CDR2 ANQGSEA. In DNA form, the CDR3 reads TGCAGCGTTTTGGCGGGTGGGGGGCATGAGACCCAGTACTTC. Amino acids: CSVLAGGGHETQYF.

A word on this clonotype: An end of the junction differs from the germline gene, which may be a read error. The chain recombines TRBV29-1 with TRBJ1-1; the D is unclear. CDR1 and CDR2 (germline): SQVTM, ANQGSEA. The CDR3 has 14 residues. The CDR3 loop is CSVRPSLRNTEASF. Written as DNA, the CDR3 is TGCAGCGTCCGCCCGTCCCTGAGAAACACTGAAGCTTCCTTT.

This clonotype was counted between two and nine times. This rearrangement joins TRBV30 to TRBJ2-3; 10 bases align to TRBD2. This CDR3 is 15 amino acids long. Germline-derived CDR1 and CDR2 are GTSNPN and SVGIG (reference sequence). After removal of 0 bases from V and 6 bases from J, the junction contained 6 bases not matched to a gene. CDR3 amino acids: CAWSVAGGPHDTQYF. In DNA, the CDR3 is TGTGCCTGGAGTGTAGCGGGAGGGCCCCATGATACGCAGTATTTT.

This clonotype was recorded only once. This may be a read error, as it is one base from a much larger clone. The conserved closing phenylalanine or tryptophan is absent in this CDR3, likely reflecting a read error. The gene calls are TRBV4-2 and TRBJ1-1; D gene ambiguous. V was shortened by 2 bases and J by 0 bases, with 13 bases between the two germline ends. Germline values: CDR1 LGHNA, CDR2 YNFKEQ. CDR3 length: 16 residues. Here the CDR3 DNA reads TGTGCCAGCAGCCAACCACAAGGCAGCCTGAACACTGAAGCTTTCTTA. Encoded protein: CASSQPQGSLNTEAFL.

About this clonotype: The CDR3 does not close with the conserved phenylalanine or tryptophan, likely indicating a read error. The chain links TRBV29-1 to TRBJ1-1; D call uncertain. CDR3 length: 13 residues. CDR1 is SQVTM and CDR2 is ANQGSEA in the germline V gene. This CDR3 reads CIVEASVNTEAFI. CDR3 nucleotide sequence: TGCATCGTTGAAGCCTCAGTGAACACTGAAGCTTTCATT.

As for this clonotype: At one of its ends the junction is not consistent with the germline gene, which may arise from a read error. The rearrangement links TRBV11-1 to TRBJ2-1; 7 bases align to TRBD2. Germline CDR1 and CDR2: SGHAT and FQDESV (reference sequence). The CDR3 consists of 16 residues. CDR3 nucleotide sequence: TGTGCCAGCAGCCCCATAGCGGGTGCATATTACACTGAGCAGTTCTTC. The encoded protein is CASSPIAGAYYTEQFF.

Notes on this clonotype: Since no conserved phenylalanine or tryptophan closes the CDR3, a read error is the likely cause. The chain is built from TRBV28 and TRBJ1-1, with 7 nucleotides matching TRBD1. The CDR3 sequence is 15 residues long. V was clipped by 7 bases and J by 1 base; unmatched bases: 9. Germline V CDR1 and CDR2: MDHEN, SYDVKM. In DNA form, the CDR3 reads TGTGCCAGCATTACCCCGACAGGGCAGAACACTGAAGCTTTCTTG. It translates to CASITPTGQNTEAFL.

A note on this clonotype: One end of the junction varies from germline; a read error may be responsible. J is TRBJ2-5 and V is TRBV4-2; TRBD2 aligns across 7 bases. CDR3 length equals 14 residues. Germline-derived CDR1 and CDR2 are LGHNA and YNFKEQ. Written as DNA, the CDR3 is TGCACCAGCAGCAAGACTAGCAGTCAAGAGACCCAGTACTTC. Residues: CTSSKTSSQETQYF.

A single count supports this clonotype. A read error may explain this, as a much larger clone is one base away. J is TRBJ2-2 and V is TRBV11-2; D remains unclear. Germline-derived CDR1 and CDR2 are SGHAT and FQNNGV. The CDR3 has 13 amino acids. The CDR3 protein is CASSLDELREPFF. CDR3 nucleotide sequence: TGTGCCAGCAGCTTGGATGAGCTGAGAGAGCCGTTTTTT.

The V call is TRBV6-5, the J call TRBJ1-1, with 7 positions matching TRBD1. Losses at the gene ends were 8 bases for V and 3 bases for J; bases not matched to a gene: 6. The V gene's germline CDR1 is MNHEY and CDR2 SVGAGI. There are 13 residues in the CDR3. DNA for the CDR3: TGTGCCAGCCGCAGGGGGACGGACACTGAAGCTTTCTTT. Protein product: CASRRGTDTEAFF.

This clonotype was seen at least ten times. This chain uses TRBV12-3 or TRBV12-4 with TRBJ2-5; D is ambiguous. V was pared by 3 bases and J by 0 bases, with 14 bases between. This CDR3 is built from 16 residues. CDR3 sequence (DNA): TGTGCCAGCAGTTTCTATGGGCAGGTGGACCAAGAGACCCAGTACTTC. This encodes CASSFYGQVDQETQYF.

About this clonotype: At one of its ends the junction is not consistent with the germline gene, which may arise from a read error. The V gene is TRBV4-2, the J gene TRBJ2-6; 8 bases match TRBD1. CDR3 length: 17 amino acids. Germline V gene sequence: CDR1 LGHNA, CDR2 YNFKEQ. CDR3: CASSVQGAISGANVLIF. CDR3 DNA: TGTGCCAGCAGCGTCCAGGGGGCGATCTCTGGGGCCAACGTCCTGATTTTC.